This TCR beta chain was captured by sequencing in a study of molecular identifiers for immune sequencing clone quantification (dated by TCRdb to the late 2010s). With respect to the entire study: In a replicate experiment, RNA from about 21,000 or 97,000 naive CD8 T cells was split into five aliquots, four of which were sequenced. CD8 T cells were used in a methods study to benchmark molecular-identifier clustering-based TCR repertoire sequencing (MIDCIRS) and TCR RNA copy counting.

This clonotype was counted only a few times. This receptor's antigen is unknown. Nothing much larger sits one base from this clone, and base qualities are not available. Preparation of the library involved PCR. TCRdb lists the instrument as NextSeq 500. Bulk TCR libraries were generated as previously described, with the TCR primers listed in Table S5 used. Purification of total RNA was performed with the Qiagen AllPrep DNA/RNA kit. Before analysis, reads from multiple sequencing runs of one library were combined. The paper's processing steps were these. Reads were retained only if the reads had an exact TCR constant sequence, and the retained reads were trimmed to 150 nt and grouped according to their 12-nt molecular barcodes. Within each barcode group, reads were sub-clustered at a 15% Levenshtein threshold, and quality-weighted consensus sequences were built per RNA molecule. Non-functional sequences were removed, as were lower-count sequences one edit away from another. Barcode sub-clusters with fewer than 20% of the maximum read count were removed, based on fitting two negative binomial distributions. The public reads were reprocessed in TCRdb via fastp at Q25 and MiXCR, keeping in-frame beta chains. Rows are combined by CDR3 protein, so each entry shows the most common genes and DNA. The authors' filters were not applied to this entry. Counted in this sample were about 510,000 distinct CDR3 sequences; about a quarter of them appeared once. Jointly, the top ten make up about 0.75% of the sample.

Libraries of naive CD8 T cells were built from approximately 20,000 to 1,000,000 sorted cells, with 10%, 30% or 50% of the purified RNA used. On a BD FACSAria II, naive CD8 T cells were FACS-sorted as CD8+CD4-CCR7+CD45RA+ and collected into RLT Plus buffer. To test detection sensitivity, Jurkat RNA equal to around nine TCR copies was added to samples of about 17,000-1,100,000 naive CD8 T cells. CD8 T cells were enriched using RosetteSep CD8+ T Cell Enrichment Cocktail and Ficoll-Paque, and the enriched cells then underwent ACK red cell lysis. The junction shows trimming of 9 bases on V and 8 bases on J, and the gene matches do not reach 11 bases of it. From the germline V gene, CDR1 is MGHDK and CDR2 is SYGVNS. The CDR3 has 15 amino acids, counting the end cysteine and phenylalanine. The sequence is cut down to CDR3 DNA, 45 bases in frame from base 1. Paper-wide results and their limitations: Clones above 20 RNA copies held over 97% of molecules in CMV-specific effector cells but under 1% in naive cells. Without barcode sub-clustering, chimeric consensus sequences inflated TCR diversity; chimeras reached as high as 47%. Spiked-in Jurkat TCR RNA (roughly 10 copies' worth), which is not part of the donor repertoire, was contained in the naive libraries. The sizes of highly expanded clones could end up underestimated when identical TCR molecules share a barcode. Spiked-in Jurkat TCR RNA equal to a single cell's worth was reported to be detectable even within one million naive CD8 T cells. Modeling gave approximately 3 recovered TCR RNA copies per cell versus approximately 9 by digital PCR, implying 25% to 30% capture efficiency.

The chain is assembled from TRBV25-1 and TRBJ1-4; TRBD1 fits 11 bases in the junction. Input material: naive CD8+ T cells from blood, with Jurkat cell RNA spiked in. The cell subset or site label here, explained by the study, means: FACS-sorted CD8+CD4-CCR7+CD45RA+ naive T cells. This clonotype was sampled from a human donor in good health. Some libraries in this study had Jurkat cell RNA spiked in. The CDR3 region reads CARTGTGGVNEKLFF. The nucleotide sequence is TGTGCCAGGACCGGGACAGGGGGGGTAAACGAAAAACTGTTTTTT.